These 27 T cell receptor beta chains originate from one sample sequenced in a study of T cells in Graves' hyperthyroidism and ophthalmopathy. Amplification of TCR beta CDR3 regions was performed using RNA transcripts as template. The HTBI set primed first-round TCR CDR3 RT-PCR. Using its own MiXCR run on the multiplex PCR reads, TCRdb lists one record per CDR3 protein. The table lists approximately 380,000 distinct CDR3 sequences, around 15% of them singletons. Input material: blood. Receptors originate from a man between 45 and 60 years old with Graves' ophthalmopathy.

Worth noting for this clonotype: This sequence may be a read error, since a much larger clone differs from it by one base. This chain connects TRBV12-3 or TRBV12-4 to TRBJ2-1; TRBD1 aligns across 7 bases. The ends lost 6 bases at V and 0 bases at J; junction bases unmatched: 14. CDR3 length: 18 amino acids. This CDR3 reads CASSPNRGRSSSYNEQFF. CDR3 DNA sequence: TGTGCCAGCAGCCCTAACAGGGGTCGCTCTAGCTCCTACAATGAGCAGTTCTTC.

This clonotype was detected ten times or more. This chain connects TRBV18 to TRBJ2-7, with TRBD2 identical over 10 bases. Losses at the gene ends were 0 bases for V and 1 base for J; bases not matched to a gene: 3. Germline CDR1 and CDR2: KGHSH and LQKENI. CDR3 length: 16 amino acids. The DNA for the CDR3 is TGTGCCAGCTCACCACCGGCTAGCGGGAGTTCCTACGAGCAGTACTTC. It is translated as CASSPPASGSSYEQYF.

This clonotype appeared many times. The chain uses TRBV12-3 or TRBV12-4 and TRBJ2-3; TRBD2 aligns across 16 bases. The CDR3 is 16 amino acids. Trimming cost V 6 bases and J 3 bases; bases outside gene matches: 3. This chain's CDR3 is CASRGTSGRATDTQYF. The CDR3, as DNA: TGTGCCAGCAGAGGGACTAGCGGGAGGGCAACAGATACGCAGTATTTT.

This clonotype was seen repeatedly, ten times or more. The chain couples TRBV11-2 to TRBJ2-1, with 8 positions matching TRBD2. The CDR3 extends over 15 amino acids. Germline V gene lookup returns CDR1 SGHAT and CDR2 FQNNGV. Trimming took 1 base from V and 2 from J; bases not matched to a gene: 1. The CDR3 region has the DNA TGTGCCAGCAGCTTAGGGACTAGCCCCTACAATGAGCAGTTCTTC. Protein sequence: CASSLGTSPYNEQFF.

The V gene is TRBV20-1, the J gene TRBJ2-7, with a tentative D call TRBD2 (6 bases). The CDR3 sequence is 14 residues long. Per the germline V gene, CDR1 is DFQATT and CDR2 is SNEGSKA (reference sequence). Trimming pared 1 base from V and 0 bases from J, leaving 10 bases between. The CDR3 here is CSARVETSSYEQYF. CDR3 in DNA: TGCAGTGCTAGAGTGGAGACTAGCTCCTACGAGCAGTACTTC.

This clonotype was counted only a few times. V gene TRBV28 combines with J gene TRBJ2-7; 9 bases are a match to TRBD1. CDR1 is MDHEN, CDR2 SYDVKM, per germline. The CDR3 is made up of 15 amino acids. V trimming: 5 bases; J trimming: 4 bases; junction bases outside the gene matches: 9. The CDR3 loop is CASSQGDRASYEQYF. DNA of the CDR3: TGTGCCAGCAGTCAGGGGGACAGGGCCTCATACGAGCAGTACTTC.

This clonotype was seen many times. The chain is built from TRBV5-6 and TRBJ2-7; 7 positions match TRBD1. CDR3 size: 14 residues. The trim removed 4 bases at V and 7 bases at J, leaving 11 bases unmatched. The germline CDR1 and CDR2 sequences are SGHDT and YYEEEE. In DNA form, the CDR3 reads TGTGCCAGCAGCATGACAGGGAATTCGCGGGAGCAGTACTTC. It encodes CASSMTGNSREQYF.

The J gene is TRBJ2-5, the V gene TRBV5-1; D uncertain. The CDR3 loop spans 15 amino acids. The germline V gene has CDR1 SGHRS and CDR2 YFSETQ. V was shortened by 7 bases and J by 1 base, with 17 bases between the two germline ends. CDR3 DNA sequence: TGCGCCAGCCGTGGTGGTTTAGAAGGCCAAGAGACCCAGTACTTC. Its protein product is CASRGGLEGQETQYF.

This clonotype was recorded many times. The rearrangement uses TRBV5-4 and TRBJ2-1, with 12 bases lining up with TRBD2. J gave up 4 bases and V 3 bases, and 14 bases lay outside the gene matches. Germline values: CDR1 SGHNT, CDR2 YYREEE (reference sequence). The CDR3 covers 19 residues. CDR3 region: CASSSRGQASGRGYNEQFF. The CDR3 DNA follows: TGTGCCAGCAGCTCCCGAGGTCAGGCTAGCGGGAGGGGATACAATGAGCAGTTCTTC.

V gene TRBV20-1 combines with J gene TRBJ2-3; D is perhaps TRBD2 (5 bases). In germline, CDR1 is DFQATT, CDR2 SNEGSKA (reference sequence). The V and J ends lost 0 bases and 0 bases respectively, with 10 bases between them. The CDR3 extends over 15 amino acids. The CDR3 DNA follows: TGCAGTGCTAGAGATCATTGGACTAGCACAGATACGCAGTATTTT. This sequence encodes CSARDHWTSTDTQYF.

The chain has TRBV4-1 and TRBJ1-1; 7 nucleotides match TRBD1. Germline V gene data show CDR1 as MGHRA and CDR2 as YSYEKL. CDR3 length equals 15 residues. V lost 4 bases to trimming and J lost 6 bases; unmatched junction nucleotides: 11. As DNA, the CDR3 is TGCGCCAGCAGCCTACAACAGGGGAGTGCCCCTGAAGCTTTCTTT. Amino acids: CASSLQQGSAPEAFF.

V and J are TRBV28 and TRBJ1-2; D perhaps matches TRBD1 (6 bases). The CDR3 sequence is 12 residues long. The germline V gene encodes CDR1 MDHEN and CDR2 SYDVKM. Trimming removed 3 bases at V and 14 bases at J, with 16 bases between. The CDR3 DNA sequence: TGTGCCAGCAGTTTCCTCCAGAGGGGGAGTACCTTC. Its translation is CASSFLQRGSTF.

This clonotype has ten or more counts. This rearrangement joins TRBV5-1 to TRBJ1-1, with 8 bases matching TRBD1. This CDR3 has 17 amino acids. Per germline, CDR1 SGHRS and CDR2 YFSETQ. Losses at the gene ends were 2 bases for V and 1 base for J; bases not matched to a gene: 10. This CDR3 reads CASSFSSLGQGNTEAFF. CDR3 in DNA: TGCGCCAGCAGCTTCTCATCCCTCGGACAGGGGAACACTGAAGCTTTCTTT. Full variable domain (missing parts from reference TRBV5-1 and TRBJ1-1): KAGVTQTPRYLIKTRGQQVTLSCSPISGHRSVSWYQQTPGQGLQFLFEYFSETQRNKGNFPGRFSGRQFSNSRSEMNVSTLELGDSALYLCASSFSSLGQGNTEAFFGQGTRLTVV.

The V and J genes are TRBV24-1 and TRBJ2-1; D may match TRBD1 or TRBD2 (5 bases each). CDR3 length equals 18 residues. V lost 3 bases, J lost 0 bases, and 17 bases lay in between. Germline V gene lookup returns CDR1 KGHDR and CDR2 SFDVKD. The CDR3 nucleotides are TGTGCCACCAGTGATGCCGACCCAGGGACGAGCTCCTACAATGAGCAGTTCTTC. It translates to CATSDADPGTSSYNEQFF.

In its sample, this clonotype was seen many times. This chain connects TRBV2 to TRBJ2-3; 10 nucleotides align to TRBD1. The CDR3 contains 15 residues. Per the germline V gene, CDR1 is SNHLY and CDR2 is FYNNEI. V lost 4 bases, J lost 4 bases, and 5 bases stayed unmatched. The CDR3 nucleotides read TGTGCCAGCAGTGGGGACAGGGGTTTTTCAGATACGCAGTATTTT. Protein product: CASSGDRGFSDTQYF.

This clonotype was counted many times. The chain has TRBV7-2 and TRBJ1-1; TRBD1 is a possible D gene (5 bases). The germline V gene encodes CDR1 SGHTA and CDR2 FQGNSA. V gave up 2 bases and J gave up 0 bases, with 7 bases separating them. There are 14 residues in the CDR3. The CDR3 loop reads CASSLQGLNTEAFF. DNA for the CDR3: TGTGCCAGCAGCTTACAGGGCCTGAACACTGAAGCTTTCTTT.

There are many counts of this clonotype. The chain has TRBV3-1 and TRBJ2-1; 8 nucleotides line up with TRBD2. Germline assignment: CDR1 LGHDT and CDR2 YNNKEL (reference sequence). The CDR3 is 19 amino acids. J lost 0 bases, V lost 5 bases, and 15 bases had no gene match. The chain's CDR3 is CASSSSFSRGTSSYNEQFF. In DNA form, the CDR3 reads TGTGCCAGCAGCTCCAGCTTCTCTCGAGGGACTAGCTCCTACAATGAGCAGTTCTTC.

The rearrangement joins TRBV19 to TRBJ2-5, with a weak D call TRBD1 (6 bases). The V gene's germline CDR1 is LNHDA and CDR2 SQIVND (reference sequence). CDR3 length: 15 amino acids. The V end lost 1 base, the J end lost 4 bases, and 13 bases lay between the germline ends. CDR3 loop: CASSIVGGAAETQYF. CDR3 in DNA: TGTGCCAGTAGTATAGTTGGGGGCGCGGCAGAGACCCAGTACTTC.

V is TRBV20-1 and J is TRBJ2-7; D not certain. CDR3 length: 14 amino acids. V was trimmed by 5 bases and J by 0 bases, leaving 14 bases between them. Germline values: CDR1 DFQATT, CDR2 SNEGSKA (reference sequence). The CDR3 is CSAQDPSLSYEQYF. CDR3 nucleotides: TGCAGTGCTCAAGACCCGAGCCTCTCCTACGAGCAGTACTTC.

A few counts support this clonotype. This chain connects TRBV7-9 to TRBJ2-2; D unresolved. Between the trimmed V and J ends, which lost 7 bases and 6 bases, there was a span of 12 bases. This CDR3 spans 13 amino acids. CDR1 SEHNR and CDR2 FQNEAQ come from the germline V gene (reference sequence). CDR3 sequence: CASTIPVSGELFF. CDR3 in DNA: TGTGCCAGCACCATCCCAGTTTCCGGGGAGCTGTTTTTT.

This clonotype was counted at least ten times. This chain connects TRBV20-1 to TRBJ1-5; D gene unclear. Germline-derived CDR1 and CDR2 are DFQATT and SNEGSKA (reference sequence). The CDR3 is made up of 15 amino acids. V gave up 1 base and J gave up 4 bases, with 14 bases separating them. CDR3 DNA: TGCAGTGCTAGAGTTCCCGGACGGATGAATCAGCCCCAGCATTTT. It is translated as CSARVPGRMNQPQHF.

This clonotype appeared many times. The chain recombines TRBV3-1 with TRBJ1-1; TRBD1 agrees at 7 bases. CDR3 length: 16 amino acids. The trim removed 4 bases at V and 5 bases at J, leaving 13 bases unmatched. Germline V lookup: CDR1 LGHDT, CDR2 YNNKEL (reference sequence). The CDR3 DNA reads as TGTGCCAGCAGCCCCAATGGTAGGGGGCCGTGGACTGAAGCTTTCTTT. Its protein product is CASSPNGRGPWTEAFF.

This clonotype was observed at least ten times. The chain couples TRBV5-1 to TRBJ2-5; unclear D gene. Trimming stripped 2 bases from V and 1 base from J, with 9 bases between. CDR1 and CDR2 (germline): SGHRS, YFSETQ. The CDR3 sequence is 14 residues long. CDR3 sequence: CASSFSAVQETQYF. The DNA of the CDR3 is TGCGCCAGCAGCTTCTCTGCGGTCCAAGAGACCCAGTACTTC.

The gene calls are TRBV30 and TRBJ2-1; D may match TRBD1 or TRBD2 (6 bases each). Germline V CDR1 and CDR2: GTSNPN, SVGIG (reference sequence). The CDR3 is made up of 14 amino acids. V lost 5 bases and J 9 bases, leaving 20 bases between the germline ends. The CDR3: CAWALGGANGEQFF. Written as DNA, the CDR3 is TGTGCCTGGGCCCTGGGGGGCGCGAACGGTGAGCAGTTCTTC.

The chain recombines TRBV3-1 with TRBJ2-1, with 10 nucleotides matching TRBD2. Germline lookup yields CDR1 LGHDT and CDR2 YNNKEL (reference sequence). CDR3 size: 15 residues. With V trimmed by 1 base and J by 8 bases, 5 bases remained unmatched. The DNA of the CDR3 is TGTGCCAGCAGCCAAGTGTCTAGCGGGAGTGATGAGCAGTTCTTC. Its protein is CASSQVSSGSDEQFF.

This clonotype was picked up many times. DNA of the CDR3: TGCAGTGCTTTAGGGGGCGCGGGGGGCTACACCTTC. Its protein product is CSALGGAGGYTF. The chain couples TRBV20-1 to TRBJ1-2, with 7 bases matching TRBD1. With 5 bases clipped from V and 8 bases from J, the junction kept 8 bases outside the gene matches. The length of the CDR3 is 12 residues. From germline, CDR1 is DFQATT and CDR2 SNEGSKA (reference sequence).

Concerning this clonotype: This may be a read error: a much more frequent sequence differs by one nucleotide. The V gene is TRBV5-1, the J gene TRBJ1-1; no clear D gene. Per germline, CDR1 SGHRS and CDR2 YFSETQ. CDR3 length: 11 residues. The CDR3 here is CASSFDTGAFF. The CDR3, as DNA: TGCGCCAGCAGCTTCGACACTGGAGCTTTCTTT.